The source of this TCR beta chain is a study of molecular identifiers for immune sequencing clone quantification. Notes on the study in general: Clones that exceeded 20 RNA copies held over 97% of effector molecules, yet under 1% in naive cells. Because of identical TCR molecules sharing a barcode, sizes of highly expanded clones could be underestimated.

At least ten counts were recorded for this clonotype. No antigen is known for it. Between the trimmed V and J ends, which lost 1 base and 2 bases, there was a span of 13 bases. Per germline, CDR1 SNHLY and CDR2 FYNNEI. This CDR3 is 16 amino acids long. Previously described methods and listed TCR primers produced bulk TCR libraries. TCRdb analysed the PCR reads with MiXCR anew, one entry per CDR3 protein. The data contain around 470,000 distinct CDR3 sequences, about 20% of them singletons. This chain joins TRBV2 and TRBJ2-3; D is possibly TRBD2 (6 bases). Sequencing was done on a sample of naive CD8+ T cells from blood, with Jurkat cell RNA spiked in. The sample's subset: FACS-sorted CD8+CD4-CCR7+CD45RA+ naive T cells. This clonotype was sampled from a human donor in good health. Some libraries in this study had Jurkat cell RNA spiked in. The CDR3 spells CASSEDVGLTTDTQYF. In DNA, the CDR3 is TGTGCCAGCAGTGAAGATGTGGGACTTACCACAGATACGCAGTATTTT.